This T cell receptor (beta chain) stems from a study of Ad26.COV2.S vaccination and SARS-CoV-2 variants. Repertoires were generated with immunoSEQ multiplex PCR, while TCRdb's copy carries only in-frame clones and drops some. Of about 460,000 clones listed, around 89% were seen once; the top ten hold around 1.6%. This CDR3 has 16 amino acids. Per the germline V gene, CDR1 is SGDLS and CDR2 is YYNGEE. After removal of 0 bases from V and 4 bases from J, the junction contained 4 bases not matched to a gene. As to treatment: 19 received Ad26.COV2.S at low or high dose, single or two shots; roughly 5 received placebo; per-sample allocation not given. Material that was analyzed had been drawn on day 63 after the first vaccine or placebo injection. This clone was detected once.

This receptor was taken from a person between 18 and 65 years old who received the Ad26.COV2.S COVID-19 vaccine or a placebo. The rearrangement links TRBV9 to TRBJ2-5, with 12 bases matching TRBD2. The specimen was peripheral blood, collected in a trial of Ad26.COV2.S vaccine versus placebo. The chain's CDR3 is CASSVAPSGGAETQYF. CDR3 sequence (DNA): TGTGCCAGCAGCGTAGCTCCTAGCGGGGGGGCAGAGACCCAGTACTTC.